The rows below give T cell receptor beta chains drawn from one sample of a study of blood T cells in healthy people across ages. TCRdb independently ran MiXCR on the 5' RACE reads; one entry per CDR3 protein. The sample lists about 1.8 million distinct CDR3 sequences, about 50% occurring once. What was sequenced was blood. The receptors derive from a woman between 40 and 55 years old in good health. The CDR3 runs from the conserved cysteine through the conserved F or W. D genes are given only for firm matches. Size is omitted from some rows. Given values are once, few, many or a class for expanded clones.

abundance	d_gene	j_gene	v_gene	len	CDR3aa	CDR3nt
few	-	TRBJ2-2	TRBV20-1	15	CSAPRGGANTGELFF	TGCAGTGCTCCCCGCGGTGGAGCGAACACCGGGGAGCTGTTTTTT
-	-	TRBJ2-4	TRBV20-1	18	CSARGGLVGGSSYNEQYF	TGCAGTGCTAGAGGTGGGCTAGTGGGGGGTAGCTCCTACAATGAGCAGTACTTC
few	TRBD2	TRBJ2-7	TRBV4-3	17	CASSQVVAGTSTYEQYF	TGCGCCAGCAGCCAAGTGGTAGCGGGGACTTCGACCTACGAGCAGTACTTC
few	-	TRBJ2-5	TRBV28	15	CASSLWGGDQETQYF	TGTGCCAGCAGTTTATGGGGCGGGGACCAAGAGACCCAGTACTTC
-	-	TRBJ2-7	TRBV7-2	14	CASSLEQWSYEQYF	TGTGCCAGCAGCTTAGAGCAATGGTCCTACGAGCAGTACTTC
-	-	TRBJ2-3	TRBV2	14	CASSGGPRSDTQYF	TGTGCCAGCAGTGGGGGGCCGAGATCCGATACGCAGTATTTT
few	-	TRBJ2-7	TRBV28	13	CASSFSGNYEQYF	TGTGCCAGCAGTTTCTCAGGGAACTACGAGCAGTACTTC
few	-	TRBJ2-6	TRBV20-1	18	CSARNPGGLGSGANVLTF	TGCAGTGCTAGAAACCCCGGGGGGCTGGGCTCTGGGGCCAACGTCCTGACTTTC
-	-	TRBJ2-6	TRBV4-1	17	CASSQATMRTGANVLTF	TGCGCCAGCAGCCAAGCAACGATGAGGACTGGGGCCAACGTCCTGACTTTC
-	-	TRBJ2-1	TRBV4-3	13	CASSHARAGEQFF	TGCGCCAGCAGCCATGCTCGGGCGGGTGAGCAGTTCTTC
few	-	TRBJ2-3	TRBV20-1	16	CSAETDLKSATDTQYF	TGCAGTGCCGAGACCGATTTAAAGTCTGCCACAGATACGCAGTATTTT
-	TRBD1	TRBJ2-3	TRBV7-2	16	CASSLVGTGNTDTQYF	TGTGCCAGCAGCTTAGTTGGGACAGGGAACACAGATACGCAGTATTTT
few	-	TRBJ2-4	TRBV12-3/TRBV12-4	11	CASSARNIQYF	TGTGCCAGCAGTGCAAGAAACATTCAGTACTTC
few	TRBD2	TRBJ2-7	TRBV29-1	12	CSVGTSRYEQYF	TGCAGCGTGGGGACTAGTCGGTACGAGCAGTACTTC
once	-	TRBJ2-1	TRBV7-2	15	CASSLVVDPQETQFF	TGTGCCAGCAGCTTAGTCGTAGACCCTCAAGAGACCCAGTTCTTC
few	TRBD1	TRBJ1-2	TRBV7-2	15	CASSPGGQGNYGYTF	TGTGCCAGCAGCCCTGGAGGACAGGGCAACTATGGCTACACCTTC
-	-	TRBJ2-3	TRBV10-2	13	CASSEEGRITQYF	TGCGCCAGCAGTGAGGAGGGAAGGATTACGCAGTATTTT
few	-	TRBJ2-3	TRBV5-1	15	CASSFFAEGADTQYF	TGCGCCAGCAGCTTCTTTGCGGAGGGTGCAGATACGCAGTATTTT
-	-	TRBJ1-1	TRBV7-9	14	CASSPLNPGTEAFF	TGTGCCAGCAGCCCCCTCAATCCGGGCACTGAAGCTTTCTTT
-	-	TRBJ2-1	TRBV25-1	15	CASSEIPGHGNEQFF	TGTGCCAGCAGTGAGATCCCTGGACACGGCAATGAGCAGTTCTTC
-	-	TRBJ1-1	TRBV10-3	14	CAISERTGNTVAFF	TGTGCCATCAGTGAGAGAACGGGAAACACTGTAGCTTTCTTT
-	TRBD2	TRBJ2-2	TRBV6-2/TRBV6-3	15	CASFVAGGGTGELFF	TGTGCCAGCTTCGTGGCGGGGGGAGGCACCGGGGAGCTGTTTTTT
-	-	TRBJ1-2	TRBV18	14	CASSPSTLDYGYTF	TGTGCCAGCTCACCATCGACCCTGGACTATGGCTACACCTTC
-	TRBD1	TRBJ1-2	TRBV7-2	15	CASSLDGQGREGYTF	TGTGCCAGCAGCTTAGACGGACAGGGAAGGGAGGGCTACACCTTC
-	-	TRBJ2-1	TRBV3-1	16	CASRHHRFGAFNEQFF	TGTGCCAGCAGACATCATCGATTTGGGGCTTTCAATGAGCAGTTCTTC
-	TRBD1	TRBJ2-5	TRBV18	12	CASSQQQGQQYF	TGTGCCAGCTCTCAACAACAGGGACAGCAGTACTTC